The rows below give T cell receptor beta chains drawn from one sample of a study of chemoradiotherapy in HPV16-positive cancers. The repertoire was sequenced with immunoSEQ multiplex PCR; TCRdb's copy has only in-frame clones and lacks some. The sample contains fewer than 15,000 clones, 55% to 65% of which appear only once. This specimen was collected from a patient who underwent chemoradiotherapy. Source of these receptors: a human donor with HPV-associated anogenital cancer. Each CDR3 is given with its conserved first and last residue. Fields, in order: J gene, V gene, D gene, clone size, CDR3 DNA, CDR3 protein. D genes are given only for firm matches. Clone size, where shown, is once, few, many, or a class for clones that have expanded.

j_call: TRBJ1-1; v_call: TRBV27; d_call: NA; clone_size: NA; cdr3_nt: TGTGCCAGCAGTTGGGACCAACAGGGCACTGAAGCTTTCTTT; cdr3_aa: CASSWDQQGTEAFF
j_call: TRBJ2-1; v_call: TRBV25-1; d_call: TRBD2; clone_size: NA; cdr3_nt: TGTGCCAGCACCCCCCCGGCGGCGGGGGGGCCTTATGAGCAGTTCTTC; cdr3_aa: CASTPPAAGGPYEQFF
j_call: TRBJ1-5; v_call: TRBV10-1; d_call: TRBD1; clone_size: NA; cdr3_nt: TGCGCCAGCCCCCCCGACAGGGCGGATCAGCCCCAGCATTTT; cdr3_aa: CASPPDRADQPQHF
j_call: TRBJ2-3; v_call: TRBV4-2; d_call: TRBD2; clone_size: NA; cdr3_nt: TGTGCCAGCAGCCAAGATCTTATCGGGGGGGGCCGATCGGGCACAGATACGCAGTATTTT; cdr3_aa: CASSQDLIGGGRSGTDTQYF
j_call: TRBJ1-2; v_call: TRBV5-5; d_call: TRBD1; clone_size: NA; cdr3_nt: TGTGCCAGCAGCTCCTCCGGGACAGAGCCCTATGGCTACACCTTC; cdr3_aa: CASSSSGTEPYGYTF
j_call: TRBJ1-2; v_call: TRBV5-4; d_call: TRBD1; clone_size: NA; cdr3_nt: TGTGCCAGCAGCTTGGGACAGGGGGCGATTTTCTATGGCTACACCTTC; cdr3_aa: CASSLGQGAIFYGYTF
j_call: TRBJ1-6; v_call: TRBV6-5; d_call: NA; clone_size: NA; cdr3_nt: TGTGCCAGCAGTACGACGGGAACCCCGTCTTCACCCCTCCACTTT; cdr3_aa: CASSTTGTPSSPLHF
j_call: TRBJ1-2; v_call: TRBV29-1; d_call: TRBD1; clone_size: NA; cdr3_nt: TGCAGCCTCACCACCCAGGGGGTTGGGTATGGCTACACCTTC; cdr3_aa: CSLTTQGVGYGYTF
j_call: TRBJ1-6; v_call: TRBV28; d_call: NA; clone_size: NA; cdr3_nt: TGTGCCAGCACCCAGAATTCACCCCTCCACTTT; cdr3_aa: CASTQNSPLHF
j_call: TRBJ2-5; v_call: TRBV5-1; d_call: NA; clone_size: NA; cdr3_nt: TGCGCCAGCAGCTTTGAGGTTACCCAGTACTTC; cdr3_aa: CASSFEVTQYF
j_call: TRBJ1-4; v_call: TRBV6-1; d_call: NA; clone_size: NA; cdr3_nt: TGTGCCAGCAGTGAAAAACCGGGCCTACGGCTAAAACTGTTTTTT; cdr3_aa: CASSEKPGLRLKLFF
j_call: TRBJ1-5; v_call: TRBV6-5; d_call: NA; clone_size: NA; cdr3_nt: TGTGCCAGCAGTTACACTAGGCAGGGTACCCAGCATTTT; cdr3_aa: CASSYTRQGTQHF
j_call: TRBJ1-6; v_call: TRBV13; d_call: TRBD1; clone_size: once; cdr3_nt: TGTGCCAGCAGCTCCCGGGACAGGGGCGGTTCACCCCTCCACTTT; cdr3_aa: CASSSRDRGGSPLHF
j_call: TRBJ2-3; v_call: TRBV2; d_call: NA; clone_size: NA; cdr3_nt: TGTGCCAGCAGTGACAGTACAGATACGCAGTATTTT; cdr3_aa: CASSDSTDTQYF
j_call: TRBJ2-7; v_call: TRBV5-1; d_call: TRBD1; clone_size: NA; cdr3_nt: TGCGCCAGCAGCCTCCGACAGGGCACCTACGAGCAGTACTTC; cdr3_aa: CASSLRQGTYEQYF
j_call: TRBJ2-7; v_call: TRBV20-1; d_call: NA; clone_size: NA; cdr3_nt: TGCAGTGCTCTAGGGGGATACGAGCAGTACTTC; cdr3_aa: CSALGGYEQYF
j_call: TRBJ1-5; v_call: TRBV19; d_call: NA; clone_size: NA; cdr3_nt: TGTGCCAGTAGCACTAGGGATCAGCCCCAGCATTTT; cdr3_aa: CASSTRDQPQHF
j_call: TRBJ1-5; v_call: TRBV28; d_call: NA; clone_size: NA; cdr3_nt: TGTGCCACAAAGGACAGAACCAATCAGCCCCAGCATTTT; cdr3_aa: CATKDRTNQPQHF
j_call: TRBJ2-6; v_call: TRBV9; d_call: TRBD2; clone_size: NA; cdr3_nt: TGTGCCAGCAGCCGCGGCGGGGGTCTTCTCTCTGGGGCCAACGTCCTGACTTTC; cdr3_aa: CASSRGGGLLSGANVLTF
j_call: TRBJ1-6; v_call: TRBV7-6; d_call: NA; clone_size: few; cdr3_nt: TGTGCCAGCAGCTCCCGGACGGATTCACCCCTCCACTTT; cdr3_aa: CASSSRTDSPLHF
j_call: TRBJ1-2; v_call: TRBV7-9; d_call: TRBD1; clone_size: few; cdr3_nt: TGTGCCAGCAGCAATCAGGGGACAGGGAGGGCCCGGTCGAGGGGCTACACCTTC; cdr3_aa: CASSNQGTGRARSRGYTF
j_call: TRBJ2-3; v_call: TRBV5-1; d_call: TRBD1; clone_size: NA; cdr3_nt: TGCGCCAGCAGGATGACAGGGGGCACAGATACGCAGTATTTT; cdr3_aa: CASRMTGGTDTQYF
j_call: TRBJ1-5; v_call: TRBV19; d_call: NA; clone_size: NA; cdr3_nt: TGTGCCAGCTCTATATTTAGGGTCGATGGCAATCAGCCCCAGCATTTT; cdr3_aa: CASSIFRVDGNQPQHF
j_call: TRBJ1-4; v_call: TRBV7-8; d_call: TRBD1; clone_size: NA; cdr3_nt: TGTGCCAGCAGCTTATTGCGCAAGGGGGCAAGTGAAAAACTGTTTTTT; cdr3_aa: CASSLLRKGASEKLFF
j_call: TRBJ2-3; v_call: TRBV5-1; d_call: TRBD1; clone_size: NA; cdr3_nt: TGCGCCAGCAGCGCCACCGGGACAGGGGGCGCAGATACGCAGTATTTT; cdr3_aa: CASSATGTGGADTQYF
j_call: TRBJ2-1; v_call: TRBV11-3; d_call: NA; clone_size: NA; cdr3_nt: TGTGCCAGCAGCTTATTTGGAGACTCCAATGAGCAGTTCTTC; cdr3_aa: CASSLFGDSNEQFF
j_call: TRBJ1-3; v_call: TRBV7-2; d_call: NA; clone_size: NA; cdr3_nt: TGTGCCAGCAGCTTCCGGGCCTTGGGGGCCTCTGGAAACACCATATATTTT; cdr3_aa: CASSFRALGASGNTIYF
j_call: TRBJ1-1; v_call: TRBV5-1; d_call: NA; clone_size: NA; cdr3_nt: TGCGCCAGCAGCCCCTATGTCTCAACTGAAGCTTTCTTT; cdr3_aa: CASSPYVSTEAFF
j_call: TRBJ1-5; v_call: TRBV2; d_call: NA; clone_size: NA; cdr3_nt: TGTGCCAGCAGCTCAAGGGGGGGTTTGGGGCAGCCCCAGCATTTT; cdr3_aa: CASSSRGGLGQPQHF
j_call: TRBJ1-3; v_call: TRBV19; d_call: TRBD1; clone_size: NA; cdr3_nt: TGTGCCAGCCTCGACAGGGTCTCCTCTGGAAACACCATATATTTT; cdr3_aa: CASLDRVSSGNTIYF
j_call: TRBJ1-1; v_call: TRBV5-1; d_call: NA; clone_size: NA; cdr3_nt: TGCGCCAGCAGGGATGAGAGAGGAGGGACTGAAGCTTTCTTT; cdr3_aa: CASRDERGGTEAFF
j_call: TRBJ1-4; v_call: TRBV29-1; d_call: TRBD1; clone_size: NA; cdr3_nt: TGCAGTGCCCTCCGGGACAGCAATGAAAAACTGTTTTTT; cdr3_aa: CSALRDSNEKLFF
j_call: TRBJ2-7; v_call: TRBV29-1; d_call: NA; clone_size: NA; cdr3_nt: TGCAGCGTGATGGGGTACAGCTACGAGCAGTACTTC; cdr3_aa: CSVMGYSYEQYF
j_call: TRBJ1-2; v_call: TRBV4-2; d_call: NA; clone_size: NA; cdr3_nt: TGTGCCAGCAGCCAAGATTTAGAGATCTACACCTTC; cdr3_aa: CASSQDLEIYTF
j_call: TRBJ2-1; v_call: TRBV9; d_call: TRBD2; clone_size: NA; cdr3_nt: TGTGCCAGCAGCGTAGTAAGCGGGGGAGGTGAGCAGTTCTTC; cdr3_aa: CASSVVSGGGEQFF
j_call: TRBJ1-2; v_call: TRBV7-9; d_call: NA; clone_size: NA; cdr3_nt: TGTGCCAGCAGCTTGAGGGTCGCAGGTGGCTACACCTTC; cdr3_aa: CASSLRVAGGYTF